This record looks at one TCR beta chain sequence and its context. An end of the junction differs from the germline gene, which may be a read error. Germline values: CDR1 GTSNPN, CDR2 SVGIG (reference sequence). The CDR3 loop spans 12 amino acids. The data are from a study of T cells after yellow fever vaccination. Conversion of TCR transcripts into cDNA relied on 5'RACE template switching, which added a universal primer site and UMIs. TCRdb re-derived calls from the 5' RACE reads in MiXCR, one entry per CDR3 protein. The sample carries about 230,000 distinct CDR3 sequences, approximately 6.3% recorded once.

This chain links TRBV30 with TRBJ2-2; D is possibly TRBD2 (5 bases). The receptor's source is a young man who received the YFV17D yellow fever vaccine. Sequencing was performed on CD4+ T cells sorted from PBMCs, taken on the day of the yellow fever booster vaccination. This CDR3 reads CAGSRLTGELFF. The CDR3, as DNA: TGTGCCGGGAGCAGGCTCACCGGGGAGCTGTTTTTT.